The TCR beta chain described here comes from a study of T cell changes during pregnancy in multiple sclerosis. This CDR3 contains 13 residues. The germline V gene encodes CDR1 MNHNY and CDR2 SVGAGI (reference sequence). The V and J ends lost 7 bases and 5 bases respectively, with 11 bases between them. Only in-frame clones appear in the TCRdb table, and some are missing; sequencing was by immunoSEQ multiplex PCR. The sample shows tens of thousands of clones, about 87% of them seen only once. The TCR originated in a female donor with multiple sclerosis, enrolled in a pregnancy study. The source material was CD4+ T cells from peripheral blood mononuclear cells, sampled in the second trimester of pregnancy. The chain couples TRBV6-6 to TRBJ2-2; D not certain. The CDR3 DNA reads TGTGCCAGCACTTCGGTTTGGACCGGGGAGCTGTTTTTT. Translated, it gives CASTSVWTGELFF.